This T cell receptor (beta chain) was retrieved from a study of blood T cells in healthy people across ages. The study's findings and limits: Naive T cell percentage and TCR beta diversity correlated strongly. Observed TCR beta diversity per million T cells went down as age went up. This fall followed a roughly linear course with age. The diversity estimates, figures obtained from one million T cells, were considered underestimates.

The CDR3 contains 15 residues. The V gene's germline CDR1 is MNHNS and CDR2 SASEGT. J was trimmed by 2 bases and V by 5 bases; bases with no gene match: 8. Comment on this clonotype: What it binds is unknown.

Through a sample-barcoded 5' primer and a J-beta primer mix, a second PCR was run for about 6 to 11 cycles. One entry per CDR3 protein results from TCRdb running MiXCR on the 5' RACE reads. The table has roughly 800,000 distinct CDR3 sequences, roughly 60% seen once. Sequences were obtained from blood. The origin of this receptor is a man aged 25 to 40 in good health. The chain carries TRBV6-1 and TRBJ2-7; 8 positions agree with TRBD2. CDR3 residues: CASSNSGRSAYEQYF. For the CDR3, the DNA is TGTGCCAGCAGTAACAGCGGGAGAAGCGCCTACGAGCAGTACTTC.